The T cell receptor beta chain under discussion was sequenced for a study of cytomegalovirus exposure and HLA in healthy donors. Study at large: The approximately 120 validation repertoires and the 666 first-cohort repertoires shared a platform, a later analysis reported.

Between the trimmed V and J ends, which lost 2 bases and 2 bases, there was a span of 14 bases. Germline loops: CDR1 SGHRS, CDR2 YFSETQ. CDR3 length equals 15 residues. Study-level results: Subsequent analysis of the approximately 110 validation repertoires found a tendency for first-cohort TCR clusters to co-occur. Among TCR sequences, most were rare, though some public TCRs appeared in many donors.

A remark on this clone: Its antigen is as yet unknown.

From the roughly 110-subject validation cohort, which was separate from the roughly 610-subject first cohort, the donors were drawn. The repertoire was sequenced with immunoSEQ multiplex PCR; TCRdb's copy has only in-frame clones and lacks some. Seen here are 250,000 to 300,000 clones, 80% to 90% observed once, and the top ten hold approximately 1%. The chain is built from TRBV5-1 and TRBJ2-7; the D is unclear. Input material: PBMCs. The receptor was isolated from a woman between 18 and 29 years old in good health and CMV-seronegative. Here the CDR3 reads CASSLASAYTYEQYF. CDR3 DNA sequence: TGCGCCAGCAGCTTAGCAAGCGCGTATACCTACGAGCAGTACTTC.